These 28 T cell receptor beta chains originate from one sample sequenced in a study of beta chain features in type 1 diabetes. Their recognized antigens are unknown. The entirety of the isolated RNA underwent reverse transcription, so expressed TCRB transcripts were sequenced. Here immunoSEQ multiplex PCR was the method, and the copy in TCRdb shows in-frame clones only, minus some. This table holds about 650,000 clones, roughly 12% found once. General study points: All four CD4+ subsets of Type 1 diabetes patients contained TCRB CDR3s that were moderately but significantly shorter.

Sequences were obtained from naive CD4+ T cells from blood. The receptors derive from a man aged 25-40 years with type 1 diabetes.

In this sample, this clone turned up a few times. The V and J genes are TRBV4-3 and TRBJ2-1; D is ambiguous. V dropped 0 bases and J dropped 0 bases, with 12 bases sitting between them. This CDR3 has 17 residues. Germline V gives CDR1 LGHNA, CDR2 YSLEER. The CDR3 spells CASSQDYYPSSYNEQFF. The CDR3 DNA follows: TGCGCCAGCAGCCAAGATTACTATCCGAGCTCCTACAATGAGCAGTTCTTC.

This clone was observed a handful of times. The chain combines TRBV11-3 with TRBJ2-2, with D uncertain. Between the trimmed V and J ends, which lost 5 bases and 3 bases, there was a span of 7 bases. CDR1 and CDR2 (germline): SGHNT, YENEEA. The CDR3 contains 13 residues. CDR3 residues: CASSPRYTGELFF. The CDR3 bases are TGTGCCAGCAGCCCCAGGTACACCGGGGAGCTGTTTTTT.

In the case of this clone: Other DNA sequences in the sample encode the same CDR3. The J gene is TRBJ2-5, the V gene TRBV18; the D is unclear. V was trimmed by 4 bases and J by 1 base, leaving 1 base between them. Per germline, CDR1 KGHSH and CDR2 LQKENI. CDR3 size: 11 residues. The CDR3 loop is CASSRQETQYF. CDR3 DNA: TGTGCCAGCTCACGCCAAGAGACCCAGTACTTC.

This clone has just a few counts. This CDR3 is CASSFSWEQYF. The DNA for the CDR3 is TGTGCCAGCAGCTTTTCGTGGGAGCAGTACTTC. The chain links TRBV5-6 to TRBJ2-7; no clear D gene. This CDR3 region has 11 residues. Germline values: CDR1 SGHDT, CDR2 YYEEEE. Trimming pared 2 bases from V and 7 bases from J, leaving 7 bases between.

V and J are TRBV29-1 and TRBJ2-1; possible D gene TRBD1, 6 bases. The CDR3 is 15 residues long. Germline lookup yields CDR1 SQVTM and CDR2 ANQGSEA. V gave up 1 base and J gave up 2 bases, with 12 bases separating them. CDR3 nucleotides: TGCAGCGTTGAAGGCCATCAGGGGCCCTACAATGAGCAGTTCTTC. It encodes CSVEGHQGPYNEQFF.

The chain couples TRBV7-6 to TRBJ1-5; D might be TRBD1 (5 bases). This CDR3 is 13 amino acids long. Germline CDR1 is SGHVS and CDR2 is FNYEAQ. The V end was cut by 0 bases, the J end by 7 bases, with 7 bases between. The CDR3 coding sequence is TGTGCCAGCAGCTTAGCGAGGGGCCAGCCCCAGCATTTT. It specifies CASSLARGQPQHF.

The V gene is TRBV7-2, the J gene TRBJ2-5; D is unclear. Trimming pared 4 bases from V and 1 base from J, leaving 10 bases between. This CDR3 is 14 amino acids long. Germline V gene lookup returns CDR1 SGHTA and CDR2 FQGNSA. CDR3 protein: CASSWGLSQETQYF. CDR3 in DNA: TGTGCCAGCAGCTGGGGATTGAGCCAAGAGACCCAGTACTTC.

The chain joins TRBV2 to TRBJ2-5; D remains unclear. The germline CDR1 and CDR2 sequences are SNHLY and FYNNEI. The CDR3 runs 14 residues. Deletions cut 8 bases from V and 0 bases from J, with 13 bases between. The CDR3 loop reads CASVTGRNQETQYF. CDR3 nucleotide sequence: TGTGCCAGCGTGACCGGACGGAACCAAGAGACCCAGTACTTC.

This clone was observed a handful of times. The chain uses TRBV25-1 and TRBJ1-5; the D gene is possibly TRBD1 (5 bases). Per germline, CDR1 MGHDK and CDR2 SYGVNS. This CDR3 contains 16 residues. V shed 5 bases and J shed 0 bases, with 14 bases lying between them. CDR3 region: CASSPSTDLSNQPQHF. CDR3 DNA sequence: TGTGCCAGCAGTCCTTCGACAGACCTTAGCAATCAGCCCCAGCATTTT.

A few counts support this clone. This chain links TRBV27 with TRBJ1-4; the D is unclear. CDR1 MNHEY and CDR2 SMNVEV come from the germline V gene (reference sequence). V gave up 4 bases and J gave up 7 bases, with 16 bases separating them. The CDR3 loop spans 15 amino acids. CDR3 sequence (DNA): TGTGCCAGCAGTTCCCGGACTTCCTCCCGTGAAAAACTGTTTTTT. Translated: CASSSRTSSREKLFF. Full variable domain (rest looked up from reference TRBV27 and TRBJ1-4): EAQVTQNPRYLITVTGKKLTVTCSQNMNHEYMSWYRQDPGLGLRQIYYSMNVEVTDKGDVPEGYKVSRKEKRNFPLILESPSPNQTSLYFCASSSRTSSREKLFFGSGTQLSVL.

The sample holds a few counts of this clone. The rearrangement uses TRBV18 and TRBJ2-1; tentative D call: TRBD2 (6 bases). V was cut by 3 bases and J by 8 bases, with 8 bases left in between. The CDR3 spans 12 residues. The germline CDR1 and CDR2 sequences are KGHSH and LQKENI. The CDR3 coding sequence is TGTGCCAGCTCACCGTCTAGCGATGAGCAGTTCTTC. This translates into CASSPSSDEQFF.

The chain combines TRBV7-6 with TRBJ2-5; D gene uncertain. The CDR3 is 13 residues long. V was cut by 3 bases and J by 0 bases, with 5 bases left in between. Germline assignment: CDR1 SGHVS and CDR2 FNYEAQ. CDR3 sequence (DNA): TGTGCCAGCAGCTTTGGCGACCAAGAGACCCAGTACTTC. Translated: CASSFGDQETQYF.

V is TRBV7-8 and J is TRBJ2-5, with D unresolved. Trimming stripped 5 bases from V and 2 bases from J, with 15 bases between. CDR1 SGHVS and CDR2 FQNEAQ come from the germline V gene. The CDR3 consists of 15 residues. DNA for the CDR3: TGTGCCAGCAGCCCCCCGCTGAGAGCGCAAGAGACCCAGTACTTC. Translating it yields CASSPPLRAQETQYF.

This clone has only a few counts. The rearrangement uses TRBV2 and TRBJ2-7, with unresolved D. The CDR3 totals 15 residues. Germline V gene data show CDR1 as SNHLY and CDR2 as FYNNEI. V lost 4 bases and J lost 1, with 14 bases in between. As DNA, the CDR3 is TGTGCCAGCAGTGGTGAAGGAAAGCTATCCTACGAGCAGTACTTC. Encoded protein: CASSGEGKLSYEQYF.

The rearrangement joins TRBV10-1 to TRBJ2-1, with TRBD1 matching 8 bases. This CDR3 comprises 13 residues. With 5 bases clipped from V and 10 bases from J, the junction kept 7 bases outside the gene matches. Germline values: CDR1 WNHNN, CDR2 SYGVQD (reference sequence). CDR3 region: CASSPGQEREQFF. DNA of the CDR3: TGCGCCAGCAGTCCGGGACAGGAGCGAGAGCAGTTCTTC.

This clone was observed a few times. The chain employs TRBV7-9 and TRBJ2-7; tentatively, D is TRBD1 (5 bases). V was shortened by 3 bases and J by 3 bases, with 9 bases between the two germline ends. Per germline, CDR1 SEHNR and CDR2 FQNEAQ (reference sequence). The CDR3 runs 13 residues. The CDR3 nucleotides are TGTGCCAGCAGCTTCTCCAGGGACTACGAGCAGTACTTC. Translating gives CASSFSRDYEQYF. The full variable domain, its missing parts supplied by reference TRBV7-9 and TRBJ2-7, is DTGVSQNPRHKITKRGQNVTFRCDPISEHNRLYWYRQTLGQGPEFLTYFQNEAQLEKSRLLSDRFSAERPKGSFSTLEIQRTEQGDSAMYLCASSFSRDYEQYFGPGTRLTVT.

The chain couples TRBV30 to TRBJ2-5, with D possibly being TRBD1 (5 bases). The J call may be faulty, since TRBJ2-7 better matches the DNA end. The CDR3 runs to 11 residues. Germline values: CDR1 GTSNPN, CDR2 SVGIG (reference sequence). CDR3 coding DNA: TGTGCCTGGAGTGTAGGGGCCGAGCAGTACTTC. It translates to CAWSVGAEQYF.

J is TRBJ2-7 and V is TRBV20-1; D not certain. Trimming stripped 5 bases from V and 3 bases from J, with 8 bases between. Germline CDR1 is DFQATT and CDR2 is SNEGSKA (reference sequence). The CDR3 is 11 residues long. The CDR3 DNA sequence: TGCAGTGCTTTCAACAGCTACGAGCAGTACTTC. It yields the protein CSAFNSYEQYF.

This clone was counted only a few times. V gene TRBV29-1 combines with J gene TRBJ1-1, with 10 bases fitting TRBD1. CDR3 length: 17 residues. V lost 7 bases to trimming and J lost 4 bases; unmatched junction nucleotides: 18. Germline V gives CDR1 SQVTM, CDR2 ANQGSEA. CDR3 bases: TGCAGCGGTCAGCCCCGGGACAGGGGAAAGGACGGCACTGAAGCTTTCTTT. Translated, it gives CSGQPRDRGKDGTEAFF.

V usage is TRBV5-1 and J usage is TRBJ2-3; D is unresolved. The V and J ends lost 0 bases and 1 base respectively, with 9 bases between them. The CDR3 has 15 amino acids. Germline values: CDR1 SGHRS, CDR2 YFSETQ. CDR3 residues: CASSLEQVGTDTQYF. The CDR3 bases are TGCGCCAGCAGCTTGGAGCAGGTTGGCACAGATACGCAGTATTTT.

Only a few counts were recorded for this clone. The rearrangement links TRBV19 to TRBJ1-6; 7 nucleotides align to TRBD1. The CDR3 loop spans 15 amino acids. Trimming took 4 bases from V and 10 from J; bases not matched to a gene: 10. CDR1 LNHDA and CDR2 SQIVND come from the germline V gene (reference sequence). CDR3 in DNA: TGTGCCAGTAGTACCCGACAGGGTTTGGACTCACCCCTCCACTTT. This gives the protein CASSTRQGLDSPLHF.

A few counts support this clone. The gene calls are TRBV12-5 and TRBJ1-6, with no clear D. The CDR3 covers 15 residues. V gave up 3 bases and J gave up 0 bases, with 6 bases separating them. Germline V gene sequence: CDR1 LGHNT, CDR2 FRNRAP. The CDR3 DNA reads as TGTGCTAGTGGTTTCAGGAGCTCCTATAATTCACCCCTCCACTTT. Protein: CASGFRSSYNSPLHF. The full variable domain, in which reference TRBV12-5 and TRBJ1-6 provide the parts outside the CDR3, is DARVTQTPRHKVTEMGQEVTMRCQPILGHNTVFWYRQTMMQGLELLAYFRNRAPLDDSGMPKDRFSAEMPDATLATLKIQPSEPRDSAVYFCASGFRSSYNSPLHFGNGTRLTVT.

This clone was picked up a small number of times. The rearrangement joins TRBV9 to TRBJ2-7, with D possibly TRBD1 on 6 matching bases. CDR1 SGDLS and CDR2 YYNGEE come from the germline V gene. This CDR3 spans 16 amino acids. V lost 4 bases, J lost 6 bases, and 23 bases lay in between. CDR3 nucleotide sequence: TGTGCCAGCAGCCCGGAACCCGGGACAATCTTGGCCGAGCAGTACTTC. This codes for CASSPEPGTILAEQYF.

The chain has TRBV5-1 and TRBJ2-2, with D possibly matching TRBD2 (6 bases). This CDR3 contains 14 residues. Germline CDR1 is SGHRS and CDR2 is YFSETQ. V lost 4 bases, J lost 7 bases, and 14 bases lay in between. The CDR3 coding sequence is TGCGCCAGCAGCCCGGGGACTGCACTCGGGGAGCTGTTTTTT. Translation: CASSPGTALGELFF.

This chain uses TRBV2 with TRBJ2-7, with D possibly being TRBD1 (6 bases). The CDR3 contains 14 residues. Looked up from germline, CDR1 is SNHLY and CDR2 is FYNNEI. The V end lost 3 bases, the J end lost 1 base, and 10 bases lay between the germline ends. CDR3 region: CASSDQGISYEQYF. CDR3 coding DNA: TGTGCCAGCAGTGACCAGGGGATATCCTACGAGCAGTACTTC. The full variable domain, its missing parts supplied by reference TRBV2 and TRBJ2-7, is EPEVTQTPSHQVTQMGQEVILRCVPISNHLYFYWYRQILGQKVEFLVSFYNNEISEKSEIFDDQFSVERPDGSNFTLKIRSTKLEDSAMYFCASSDQGISYEQYFGPGTRLTVT.

In this sample, this clone turned up a few times. This chain connects TRBV9 to TRBJ2-2; TRBD1 might be the D (6 bases). The CDR3 length is 15 residues. Between the trimmed V and J ends, which lost 0 bases and 1 base, there was a span of 7 bases. Germline V gives CDR1 SGDLS, CDR2 YYNGEE. The CDR3 DNA follows: TGTGCCAGCAGCGTAGCGGGACAGAACACCGGGGAGCTGTTTTTT. It yields the protein CASSVAGQNTGELFF.

V is TRBV7-9 and J is TRBJ1-3; 8 positions agree with TRBD1. The V segment lost 5 bases and the J segment 0 bases; nucleotides outside the gene matches: 3. The germline gives CDR1 SEHNR, CDR2 FQNEAQ (reference sequence). The CDR3 spans 15 residues. CDR3 sequence: CASSRQGISGNTIYF. The CDR3 bases are TGTGCCAGCAGCCGACAGGGGATCTCTGGAAACACCATATATTTT.

The chain joins TRBV7-2 to TRBJ1-3, with D uncertain. V gave up 5 bases and J gave up 4 bases, with 3 bases separating them. The CDR3 covers 11 residues. Looked up from germline, CDR1 is SGHTA and CDR2 is FQGNSA. The CDR3 loop is CASSIGNTIYF. For the CDR3, the DNA is TGTGCCAGCAGCATCGGAAACACCATATATTTT.